One TCR beta chain is described in this entry. Antigen: not known. Clones were read by immunoSEQ multiplex PCR, and TCRdb kept only the in-frame ones, dropping some. The data contain some 81,000 clones, roughly 87% of them seen just once; the ten biggest clones take up 6%. The record originates from a study of radiation and T cells in renal cell carcinoma. Study-level findings and limits: Pretreatment tumor biopsies were lacking, so baseline clonotypes are unknown.

In germline, CDR1 is MGHDK, CDR2 SYGVNS. The CDR3 is 16 residues long. V shed 2 bases, J shed 4 bases, and the junction held 6 bases outside the gene matches. Time point given: blood 4 weeks post-SBRT, at nephrectomy. Treatment specified: 15 Gy SBRT to primary tumor, nephrectomy 4 weeks later. Nephrectomy followed 15 Gy stereotactic body radiation by 4 weeks. J is TRBJ2-2 and V is TRBV25-1; TRBD1 matches at 8 bases. Here the sequenced sample was blood, taken from a patient whose treatment included radiotherapy and nephrectomy. This clonotype was obtained from a woman between 65 and 79 years old with renal cell carcinoma. The CDR3 nucleotides read TGTGCCAGCAGTGAACAGGGGGCTAGTCGCACCGGGGAGCTGTTTTTT. Translation gives CASSEQGASRTGELFF.